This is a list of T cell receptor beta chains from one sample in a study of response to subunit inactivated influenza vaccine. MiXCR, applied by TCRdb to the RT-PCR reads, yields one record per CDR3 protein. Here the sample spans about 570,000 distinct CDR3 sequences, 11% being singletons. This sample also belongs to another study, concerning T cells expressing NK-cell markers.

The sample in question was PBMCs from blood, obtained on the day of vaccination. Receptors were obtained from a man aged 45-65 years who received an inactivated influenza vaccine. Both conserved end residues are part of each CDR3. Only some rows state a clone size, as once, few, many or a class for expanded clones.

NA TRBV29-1 CSVEFGKSYTF
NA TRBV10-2 CASSEKRRLGEQFF
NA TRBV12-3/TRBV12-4 CASGSTNEKLFF
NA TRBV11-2 CASSLMVLALSSYNEQFF
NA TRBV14 CASSQDHWGLNIQYF
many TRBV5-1 CASSLGQPTNEKLFF
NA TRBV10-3 CATARTADTQYF
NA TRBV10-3 CAIRGLAGGKDEQFF
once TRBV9 CASSAGDRGSYEQYF
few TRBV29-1 CSPVIAGSYQETQYF
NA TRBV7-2 CASSLAQSGNNQPQHF
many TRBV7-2 CASTWTRQEDGYTF
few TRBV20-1 CSAGQGINEKLFF
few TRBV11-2 CASSPTGGAYDGYTF
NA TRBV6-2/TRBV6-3 CASASGTGELFF
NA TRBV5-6 CASSSGFLFINEQFF
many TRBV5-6 CASSIRSFTDTQYF
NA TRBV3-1 CASSQFGQNNSPLHF
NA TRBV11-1 CASSLSTTPWEGYTF
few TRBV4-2 CASSQVADNSPLHF
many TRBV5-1 CASSDTGGSGNTIYF
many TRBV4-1 CASSQVQGTVGNQPQHF
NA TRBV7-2 CASSSWTSGMYEQYF
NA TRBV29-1 CSVERGGVSDTQYF
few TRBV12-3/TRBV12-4 CASSLYGRLAKNIQYF
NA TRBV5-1 CASSNGVSLYNEQFF
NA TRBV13 CASSQGGGPNEKLFF
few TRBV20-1 CSALRPGSSGNTIYF
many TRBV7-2 CASSLAPETYEQYF
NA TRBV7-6 CASSLSLTGSDEQFF
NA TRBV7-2 CASSPSQGSDTQYF
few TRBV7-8 CASNPRQGANEQYF
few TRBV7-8 CASSLVGLAGGPPSTDTQYF
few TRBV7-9 CAGRTGSYEQYF
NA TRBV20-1 CSATGAHNTGELFF
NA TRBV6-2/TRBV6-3 CASRGQGTYNEQFF
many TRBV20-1 CSASPQGTGQFF
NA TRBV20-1 CSARPSGGYEQYF
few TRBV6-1 CASSDRGRSGNTIYF
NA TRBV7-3 CASSPGQGENEQFF
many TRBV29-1 CSVGGFVRPYNEQFF
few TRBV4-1 CASSQRTGPREQYF
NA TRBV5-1 CASSPRTSGGAETQYF
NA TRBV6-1 CASSDGTSGGSRQFF
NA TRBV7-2 CASSLRRAGEMKQFF
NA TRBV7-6 CASSLSSDRGDEKLFF
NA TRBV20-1 CSANQGVAYEQYF
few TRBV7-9 CASSHNYNEQFF
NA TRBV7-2 CASSLNRGSNKETQYF
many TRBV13 CASSSGQGNSPLHF
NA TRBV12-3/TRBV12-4 CASSLGVAGLRVNEQFF
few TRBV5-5 CASSSTPTGGEKLFF
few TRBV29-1 CSVGAPNTGELFF
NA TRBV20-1 CSARTSGRGFDTQYF